This T cell receptor (beta chain) was identified in a study of identical twins. Germline CDR1 reads ENHRY; CDR2 reads SYGVKD. This CDR3 has 13 amino acids. The trim removed 7 bases at V and 9 bases at J, leaving 9 bases unmatched. This clonotype has ten or more counts. Each CDR3 protein gets one entry after TCRdb re-called the 5' RACE reads with MiXCR. The table lists about 700,000 distinct CDR3 sequences, 8.6% of them singletons. This sample also belongs to another study, concerning yellow fever vaccine responses in identical twins.

The receptor was derived from a woman younger than 30 in good health. This chain links TRBV10-3 with TRBJ2-1; TRBD2 agrees at 7 bases. Input material: PBMCs. This CDR3 reads CAITQREELEQFF. In DNA form, the CDR3 reads TGTGCCATCACCCAGCGGGAAGAACTTGAGCAGTTCTTC.